What follows are 28 T cell receptor beta chains derived from one specimen sequenced in a study of cytomegalovirus exposure and HLA in healthy donors. Produced via immunoSEQ multiplex PCR; TCRdb's table is partial and in-frame only. The top ten clones hold around 0.96% of a sample with 250,000 to 400,000 clones, 88% of them seen once. The sequenced sample was PBMCs. The receptors shown here come from a man aged 25 to 40 in good health and CMV-seronegative.

This rearrangement joins TRBV21-1 to TRBJ2-7; no check of the table's D call, TRBD2, against the DNA was made. TRBV21-1 is described as a pseudogene. The CDR3 is 14 residues long. Here the CDR3 DNA reads TGTGCCAGCAGCAAGATGCTACCGAGGGAGGAGCAGTACTTC. This translates into CASSKMLPREEQYF.

The chain links TRBV21-1 to TRBJ1-3; the table's D call TRBD1 went unverified against the DNA. TRBV21-1 is classified as a pseudogene. The CDR3 has 15 amino acids. In DNA form, the CDR3 reads TGTGCCAGCAGCAGTCCGGGACAGGGTGCAAGCACCATATATTTT. Translation: CASSSPGQGASTIYF.

This clone was picked up a small number of times. The rearrangement links TRBV10-1 to TRBJ1-5; maybe TRBD1 (5 bases). CDR3 size: 13 residues. Trimming shortened V by 6 bases and J by 11 bases, and 17 bases separated the two germline ends. Germline loops: CDR1 WNHNN, CDR2 SYGVQD (reference sequence). CDR3 bases: TGCGCCAGCAGACAAACAAGGGGCAGGTCCCAGCATTTT. Its protein product is CASRQTRGRSQHF.

J is TRBJ2-1 and V is TRBV5-1; 10 bases match TRBD1. The V gene end was trimmed by 7 bases and the J gene end by 6 bases; junction bases not matched to a gene: 4. The CDR3 totals 13 residues. Germline loops: CDR1 SGHRS, CDR2 YFSETQ. CDR3 sequence reads: CASGWTGGNEQFF. CDR3 coding DNA: TGCGCCAGCGGGTGGACAGGGGGCAATGAGCAGTTCTTC.

The chain uses TRBV30 and TRBJ2-1; tentatively, D is TRBD2 (5 bases). Germline CDR1 is GTSNPN and CDR2 is SVGIG (reference sequence). CDR3 length: 11 amino acids. Trimming shortened V by 6 bases and J by 4 bases, and 7 bases separated the two germline ends. The CDR3 DNA reads as TGTGCCTGCGGGGAGTACAATGAGCAGTTCTTC. It yields the protein CACGEYNEQFF.

CDR3 amino acids: CASSGGKAYNEQFF. The CDR3 DNA sequence: TGTGCCAGCAGCGGAGGCAAAGCCTACAATGAGCAGTTCTTC. This chain links TRBV7-2 with TRBJ2-1; possibly TRBD2 for D (5 bases). The CDR3 loop spans 14 amino acids. Germline CDR1 reads SGHTA; CDR2 reads FQGNSA. The V end was cut by 5 bases, the J end by 2 bases, with 10 bases between.

The rearrangement joins TRBV2 to TRBJ2-5, with D perhaps matching TRBD2 (7 bases). This CDR3 is 14 amino acids long. Trimming cost V 10 bases and J 4 bases, with 19 bases left between them. Germline V lookup: CDR1 SNHLY, CDR2 FYNNEI. CDR3 region: CATHRGEGGETQYF. CDR3 bases: TGTGCCACCCATAGGGGGGAGGGAGGAGAGACCCAGTACTTC.

CDR3 coding DNA: TGTGCCAGCAGTTACTTAAGTGGCCCCTACGAGCAGTACTTC. This encodes CASSYLSGPYEQYF. The chain is built from TRBV6-5 and TRBJ2-7; no definite D call. The CDR3 is made up of 14 amino acids. V shed 1 base and J shed 2 bases, with 9 bases lying between them. CDR1 is MNHEY, CDR2 SVGAGI, per germline.

This chain uses TRBV10-2 with TRBJ2-1; 8 bases are shared with TRBD2. This CDR3 is built from 15 residues. Per germline, CDR1 WSHSY and CDR2 SAAADI. V dropped 3 bases and J dropped 4; count of bases not matched to a gene: 5. The CDR3 is CASSDSGGGYNEQFF. The CDR3 coding sequence is TGCGCCAGCAGTGATTCCGGGGGGGGGTACAATGAGCAGTTCTTC.

In the case of this clone: At one end the junction does not follow the germline gene, possibly because of a read error. The V gene is TRBV30, the J gene TRBJ1-1, with D maybe TRBD1 (5 bases). This CDR3 region has 11 residues. CDR1 GTSNPN and CDR2 SVGIG come from the germline V gene (reference sequence). The CDR3 DNA sequence: TGTGCCTGGAGCCGACAGACTGCAGCTTTCTTT. Its translation is CAWSRQTAAFF.

The chain recombines TRBV6-5 with TRBJ2-7; D gene uncertain. The germline gives CDR1 MNHEY, CDR2 SVGAGI. V was clipped by 0 bases and J by 7 bases, with 4 bases between them. This CDR3 spans 11 amino acids. CDR3 sequence (DNA): TGTGCCAGCAGTTACTCTACAGAGCAGTACTTC. Residues: CASSYSTEQYF.

The V gene is TRBV9, the J gene TRBJ2-3; D is uncertain. The length of the CDR3 is 14 residues. Germline loops: CDR1 SGDLS, CDR2 YYNGEE. V was cut by 0 bases and J by 6 bases, with 11 bases left in between. The CDR3 nucleotides are TGTGCCAGCAGCGTAGAAAGTTCCGGGGATACGCAGTATTTT. Residues: CASSVESSGDTQYF.

The chain links TRBV7-9 to TRBJ1-4, with no clear D. V lost 4 bases and J lost 5, with 17 bases in between. This CDR3 has 16 amino acids. Germline V gene lookup returns CDR1 SEHNR and CDR2 FQNEAQ (reference sequence). This chain's CDR3 is CASSYPLGGLNEKLFF. CDR3 DNA sequence: TGTGCCAGCAGCTACCCCCTGGGAGGGCTGAATGAAAAACTGTTTTTT.

V usage is TRBV18 and J usage is TRBJ2-5; TRBD2 agrees at 10 bases. The germline V gene encodes CDR1 KGHSH and CDR2 LQKENI. The CDR3 spans 16 residues. The V segment lost 6 bases and the J segment 2 bases; nucleotides outside the gene matches: 9. This chain's CDR3 is CASSGVAGGRQETQYF. As DNA, the CDR3 is TGTGCCAGCTCCGGGGTAGCGGGGGGACGACAAGAGACCCAGTACTTC.

This chain joins TRBV5-1 and TRBJ1-2, with 9 positions matching TRBD1. This CDR3 region has 14 residues. Per germline, CDR1 SGHRS and CDR2 YFSETQ. J lost 8 bases, V lost 4 bases, and 9 bases had no gene match. The CDR3 DNA is TGCGCCAGCAGCCCTACCGGGACAGGGACAGGCTACACCTTC. Its protein is CASSPTGTGTGYTF.

The rearrangement uses TRBV2 and TRBJ1-5; tentative D call: TRBD1 (5 bases). The CDR3 is made up of 15 amino acids. Trimming removed 6 bases from V and 3 bases from J, with 15 bases in between. Germline V lookup: CDR1 SNHLY, CDR2 FYNNEI. The CDR3 loop is CASRVRGGDNQPQHF. The CDR3 nucleotides read TGTGCCAGCAGGGTCCGGGGGGGAGACAATCAGCCCCAGCATTTT. Together with reference TRBV2 and TRBJ1-5, the CDR3 gives the full variable domain: EPEVTQTPSHQVTQMGQEVILRCVPISNHLYFYWYRQILGQKVEFLVSFYNNEISEKSEIFDDQFSVERPDGSNFTLKIRSTKLEDSAMYFCASRVRGGDNQPQHFGDGTRLSIL.

In this sample, this clone turned up once. The rearrangement links TRBV10-1 to TRBJ1-4; D is unclear. V lost 0 bases, J lost 8 bases, and 10 bases lay in between. Germline CDR1 WNHNN, CDR2 SYGVQD (reference sequence). The CDR3 totals 14 residues. The CDR3 DNA sequence: TGCGCCAGCAGTGAGTCCCCGGGTGACGAAAAACTGTTTTTT. It is translated as CASSESPGDEKLFF.

The rearrangement joins TRBV19 to TRBJ1-4; D possibly corresponds to TRBD1 (6 bases). The length of the CDR3 is 15 residues. CDR1 and CDR2 from the germline V gene are LNHDA and SQIVND (reference sequence). V was shortened by 3 bases and J by 5 bases, with 13 bases between the two germline ends. The CDR3 sequence is CASSIPTGRNEKLFF. In DNA form, the CDR3 reads TGTGCCAGTAGTATTCCAACAGGGAGAAATGAAAAACTGTTTTTT. Using reference TRBV19 and TRBJ1-4 for the parts outside the CDR3, the full variable domain is DGGITQSPKYLFRKEGQNVTLSCEQNLNHDAMYWYRQDPGQGLRLIYYSQIVNDFQKGDIAEGYSVSREKKESFPLTVTSAQKNPTAFYLCASSIPTGRNEKLFFGSGTQLSVL.

The chain joins TRBV28 to TRBJ1-2; the D is unclear. The ends were cut back, 4 bases at V and 1 base at J, with 7 bases in the middle. The V gene's germline CDR1 is MDHEN and CDR2 SYDVKM. CDR3 length equals 13 residues. The CDR3, as DNA: TGTGCCAGCAGTTCGAGCGATAACTATGGCTACACCTTC. Translating it yields CASSSSDNYGYTF.

The gene calls are TRBV7-2 and TRBJ2-7, with unresolved D. V lost 5 bases, J lost 2 bases, and 10 bases lay in between. Germline V gene sequence: CDR1 SGHTA, CDR2 FQGNSA. CDR3 size: 13 residues. CDR3 DNA sequence: TGTGCCAGCAGCGTTGACGCGGCCTACGAGCAGTACTTC. Protein: CASSVDAAYEQYF.

This chain joins TRBV6-1 and TRBJ1-1, with D uncertain. The CDR3 is made up of 14 amino acids. Trimming stripped 6 bases from V and 4 bases from J, with 15 bases between. CDR1 MNHNS and CDR2 SASEGT come from the germline V gene. The CDR3 spells CASSSRAGATEAFF. The CDR3, as DNA: TGTGCCAGCAGCTCTAGGGCGGGCGCCACTGAAGCTTTCTTT.

To note about this clone: Other nucleotide sequences from this sample produce the same CDR3. The V call is TRBV7-2, the J call TRBJ1-5; D gene ambiguous. Germline CDR1 and CDR2: SGHTA and FQGNSA. This CDR3 region has 13 residues. V lost 1 base to trimming and J lost 6 bases, with 7 bases between them. The CDR3: CASSLGGGQPQHF. DNA of the CDR3: TGTGCCAGCAGCTTAGGGGGAGGTCAGCCCCAGCATTTT.

Remarks on this clone: The same CDR3 also results from other DNA sequences found in this sample. This sequence joins TRBV2 and TRBJ1-1; 8 positions match TRBD1. This CDR3 contains 16 residues. Germline-derived CDR1 and CDR2 are SNHLY and FYNNEI. V lost 1 base and J lost 4; bases outside the gene matches: 8. The DNA of the CDR3 is TGTGCCAGCAGTGAAGACGGACAGGGATGGTTCACTGAAGCTTTCTTT. It specifies CASSEDGQGWFTEAFF.

The chain carries TRBV11-2 and TRBJ1-5; maybe TRBD1 (5 bases). The CDR3 has 16 residues. Trimming cost V 1 base and J 2 bases, with 12 bases left between them. Germline V gene lookup returns CDR1 SGHAT and CDR2 FQNNGV. The CDR3 bases are TGTGCCAGCAGCTTAGGGCAGGGTTTTCGCAATCAGCCCCAGCATTTT. This gives the protein CASSLGQGFRNQPQHF.

This clone came up once. The genes are TRBV27 and TRBJ2-7, with 10 bases that match TRBD1. Germline CDR1 MNHEY, CDR2 SMNVEV (reference sequence). V was clipped by 6 bases and J by 1 base; unmatched bases: 6. The CDR3 totals 15 residues. DNA of the CDR3: TGTGCCAGCAGCCCGGGACAGGGGACATCCTACGAGCAGTACTTC. Protein sequence: CASSPGQGTSYEQYF.

This sequence joins TRBV4-3 and TRBJ2-1, with D perhaps matching TRBD2 (6 bases). Trimming shortened V by 0 bases and J by 7 bases, and 16 bases separated the two germline ends. The germline gives CDR1 LGHNA, CDR2 YSLEER. There are 16 residues in the CDR3. CDR3 sequence: CASSQDSGGIGNEQFF. The CDR3 DNA sequence: TGCGCCAGCAGCCAAGATTCAGGCGGGATTGGTAATGAGCAGTTCTTC.

The chain combines TRBV6-6 with TRBJ2-4, with 7 nucleotides matching TRBD2. The CDR3 extends over 15 amino acids. The germline V gene has CDR1 MNHNY and CDR2 SVGAGI (reference sequence). The V segment lost 0 bases and the J segment 6 bases; nucleotides outside the gene matches: 5. The CDR3 loop is CASSYSGEGGNIQYF. The CDR3, as DNA: TGTGCCAGCAGTTACTCGGGGGAGGGCGGAAACATTCAGTACTTC.

The chain is built from TRBV30 and TRBJ1-6; 8 bases are shared with TRBD1. The V and J ends lost 4 bases and 5 bases, in that order; junction bases with no gene match: 7. The CDR3 is made up of 15 amino acids. CDR1 and CDR2 from the germline V gene are GTSNPN and SVGIG (reference sequence). CDR3 bases: TGTGCCTGGATTGGAGGGACAGGCGATAATTCACCCCTCCACTTT. This gives the protein CAWIGGTGDNSPLHF. The full variable domain, in which reference TRBV30 and TRBJ1-6 provide the parts outside the CDR3, is SQTIHQWPATLVQPVGSPLSLECTVEGTSNPNLYWYRQAAGRGLQLLFYSVGIGQISSEVPQNLSASRPQDRQFILSSKKLLLSDSGFYLCAWIGGTGDNSPLHFGNGTRLTVT.